Below, 8 T cell receptor beta chains from the same sample are listed, as sequenced in a study of T-cell reconstitution after alpha-beta-depleted transplantation in children. During its preparation, the TCRbeta library received unique molecular identifiers. TCRdb ran MiXCR on the PCR reads and lists one entry per CDR3 protein. The sample has about 240,000 distinct CDR3 sequences, 9.5% to 15% seen once. Sequencing used PBMCs from the stem cell graft donor, obtained from the stem cell graft. Every receptor here comes from a human donor who donated a stem cell graft to a child with acute lymphoblastic leukemia.

This clonotype has ten or more counts. The CDR3 coding sequence is TGTGCCAGCAGCTTAAACCCCGGACAGGGGGTCTCAGGAGAGACCCAGTACTTC. It codes for CASSLNPGQGVSGETQYF. This rearrangement joins TRBV7-7 to TRBJ2-5; 10 bases are shared with TRBD1. Trimming at V came to 2 bases and at J to 4 bases, leaving 13 bases not matched to a gene. The CDR3 spans 18 residues. Germline V gene lookup returns CDR1 SSHAT and CDR2 FNYEAQ (reference sequence). Looking up the rest from reference TRBV7-7 and TRBJ2-5 gives the full variable domain: GAGVSQSPRYKVTKRGQDVTLRCDPISSHATLYWYQQALGQGPEFLTYFNYEAQPDKSGLPSDRFSAERPEGSISTLTIQRTEQRDSAMYRCASSLNPGQGVSGETQYFGPGTRLLVL.

V usage is TRBV9 and J usage is TRBJ1-3, with TRBD1 as a possible D gene (5 bases). Trimming removed 4 bases at V and 7 bases at J, with 15 bases between. The CDR3 covers 14 residues. Per germline, CDR1 SGDLS and CDR2 YYNGEE. CDR3 in DNA: TGTGCCAGCAGCCCGCACCGTGAGGGGAACACCATATATTTT. Its protein product is CASSPHREGNTIYF.

The table lists this clonotype with a few counts. DNA for the CDR3: TGTGCCAGCACGACGAGGGACGGATCGAACACCGGGGAGCTGTTTTTT. Encoded protein: CASTTRDGSNTGELFF. V is TRBV28 and J is TRBJ2-2, with D perhaps TRBD1 or TRBD2 (5 bases each). Between the trimmed V and J ends, which lost 7 bases and 0 bases, there was a span of 15 bases. Looked up from germline, CDR1 is MDHEN and CDR2 is SYDVKM. CDR3 length equals 16 residues.

At least ten counts were recorded for this clonotype. The CDR3 nucleotides read TGCAGTGCTAGAACGGGACTAGGGATGTATGAGCAGTTCTTC. It encodes CSARTGLGMYEQFF. The V and J genes are TRBV20-1 and TRBJ2-1, with 8 bases aligning to TRBD2. The J segment lost 8 bases and the V segment lost 2 bases, leaving 8 bases of the junction unmatched. Germline-derived CDR1 and CDR2 are DFQATT and SNEGSKA (reference sequence). The CDR3 length is 14 residues.

This clonotype was observed at least ten times. The gene calls are TRBV29-1 and TRBJ1-2; no firm D call. The CDR3 runs 14 residues. Trimming stripped 3 bases from V and 5 bases from J, with 16 bases between. CDR1 and CDR2 (germline): SQVTM, ANQGSEA. CDR3: CSVEVGFGGYGYTF. The CDR3 region has the DNA TGCAGCGTTGAGGTCGGCTTTGGCGGGTATGGCTACACCTTC. The whole variable domain, remainder taken from reference TRBV29-1 and TRBJ1-2, is SAVISQKPSRDICQRGTSLTIQCQVDSQVTMMFWYRQQPGQSLTLIATANQGSEATYESGFVIDKFPISRPNLTFSTLTVSNMSPEDSSIYLCSVEVGFGGYGYTFGSGTRLTVV.

This clonotype was observed many times. V usage is TRBV20-1 and J usage is TRBJ1-1, with TRBD1 matching over 7 bases. The CDR3 is 15 amino acids. Trimming cost V 4 bases and J 5 bases; bases outside gene matches: 13. Germline-derived CDR1 and CDR2 are DFQATT and SNEGSKA (reference sequence). The CDR3 spells CSAITTGPARTEAFF. CDR3 sequence (DNA): TGCAGTGCTATTACGACAGGGCCGGCAAGGACTGAAGCTTTCTTT.

This clonotype came up many times. This chain links TRBV27 with TRBJ2-3; 13 nucleotides match TRBD2. The CDR3 runs to 14 residues. V shed 8 bases, J shed 4 bases, and the junction held 3 bases outside the gene matches. CDR1 and CDR2 from the germline V gene are MNHEY and SMNVEV (reference sequence). Here the CDR3 reads CASRGLAGADTQYF. The CDR3 DNA is TGTGCCAGCCGAGGACTAGCGGGGGCAGATACGCAGTATTTT.

In this sample, this clonotype turned up many times. The chain uses TRBV6-5 and TRBJ1-1; perhaps TRBD1 as D (5 bases). Germline assignment: CDR1 MNHEY and CDR2 SVGAGI. V was shortened by 4 bases and J by 0 bases, with 12 bases between the two germline ends. The length of the CDR3 is 15 residues. CDR3 DNA sequence: TGTGCCAGCAGTTGGGACGTCGGAATGAACACTGAAGCTTTCTTT. Its translation is CASSWDVGMNTEAFF.